This TCR beta chain was observed in a study of shared clonotypes between healthy human individuals (dated by TCRdb to the early 2020s). About the investigation overall: Two women and a few men aged 18 to 49 years were included in the cohort. For each donor, three plates each were used for CD4 naive and CD4 memory, two plates were used for CD8 naive, and one plate was used for CD8 memory. To estimate repertoire size and how much clonotypes are shared between individuals, the study performed deep sequencing of blood TCR repertoires from roughly five healthy adults. Different laboratories and diverse techniques were used to prepare libraries and sequence TCR repertoires, to increase sequencing depth and limit assay-specific biases. Per donor, leukapheresis produced somewhere between about 0.85 and 10 billion PBMCs. General conclusions and limits of the study: Even with the large sequencing depth, rarefaction of the sorted-subset datasets indicated that sequencing was incomplete. Based on pairwise subsampling, the degree of clonotype sharing among donors was expected to be affected by sequencing depth. Sharing across a few donors was observed for about 4.8% of naive CD4, 3% to 3.5% of naive CD8, 2.3% of memory CD4, and around 0.44% of memory CD8 clonotypes. Compared with non-shared clonotypes, the clonotypes found in all four sorted-subset donors had higher generation probabilities. The genetic and exposure-history diversity represented was limited by the small number of donors. Only blood was sampled, and tissue TCR repertoires likely differ from those in blood. Naive subsets generally had larger estimated clonotype richness than memory subsets.

Inclusive of the bounding cysteine and phenylalanine, the CDR3 is 14 residues long. Only CDR3 DNA is held: 42 bases, read in frame from base 1. Looking up the germline V gene (reference sequence) yields CDR1 SGHNT and CDR2 YYREEE. V and J are truncated by 3 bases and 0 bases respectively, leaving an intervening sequence of 10 bases. Regarding this clone: No cognate antigen has been identified for it. The record has no base qualities; no much larger clone is one base away.

Using the deep immunoSEQ assay, multiplex PCR amplified TCR CDR3 regions from genomic DNA. Genomic DNA extracted from each cell subset was distributed evenly over all wells of several immunoSEQ 96-well plates, and each plate served as one replicate. For sorted subsets, each replicate PCR was loaded with 200 to 250 ng genomic DNA, equivalent to approximately 33,000 T cell genomes. The purified libraries were quantified using a Qubit 3.0 fluorometer, sized with a Bioanalyzer 2100, and then quantified again using the KAPA Library Quantification kit. Each immunoSEQ 96-well plate was sequenced on its own single-read 150-cycle Illumina NextSeq 550 flow cell. The authors' pipeline ran thus. The immunoSEQ output contained only junctional sequences without quality scores, so filtering could not match that applied to full-length reads. Sequences were annotated with PyIR, a Python wrapper for IgBLAST v1.9, and V/J genes and CDR3 were assigned using IMGT germline references. Reads with weak V/J assignments (E-value above 1e-6), missing CDR3, stop codons, out-of-frame junctions, or ambiguous translated residues were removed. V3J clonotypes were defined as sequences sharing the same inferred V gene, J gene, and CDR3 amino acid sequence. Percentage overlap between repertoires was computed as shared unique clonotypes divided by the size of the smaller repertoire. Three approaches were used to assess repertoire richness: RTK rarefaction, the Chao1 estimator, and Recon v2.1 estimates of unobserved clonotypes. Generation probabilities were computed with OLGA for all TCRbeta clonotypes obtained by the gDNA method from several donors. TCRdb carries this immuneACCESS record with in-frame sequences only. Its versions omit some clonotypes, under half of them owing to an unresolved V gene in the studies checked, with the rest unexplained. From that table come the V and J calls and clone size; the DNA was used to work out D and trimming. The sample profile shows approximately 87,000 clones; 62% of them were found once. About 51% of the sample is in the top ten clones.

Healthy HIV-negative adults with no recently reported acute infections or vaccinations were included as donors. Every donor was a Caucasian adult living in Nashville, Tennessee, USA. The CD8 memory samples were a combination of magnetically selected CD45RO+ cells and CCR7-negative CD45RA+ effector memory (TemRA) cells. Blood was collected by leukapheresis, and PBMCs were isolated by Ficoll-Histopaque density gradient centrifugation and then cryopreserved in liquid nitrogen vapor phase. Purity and quantity of every magnetically sorted T cell population were checked by analytical flow cytometry. Genomic DNA was isolated from every sorted fraction and measured by UV absorbance on a Nanodrop 2000c.

The sample was memory CD8+ T cells sorted from blood. The meaning of the sample's cell subset or site label: CD45RO+ cells pooled with CCR7-negative TemRA cells. This receptor was taken from a man aged 25 to 40 in good health. This chain joins TRBV5-4 to TRBJ2-7; the D segment cannot be called with confidence. The CDR3 amino acid sequence is: CASSSGESSYEQYF. At the DNA level, the sequence is TGTGCCAGCAGCTCAGGTGAGAGCTCCTACGAGCAGTACTTC.